This T cell receptor beta chain was sequenced in a study of cytomegalovirus exposure and HLA in healthy donors (dated by TCRdb to the late 2010s). Context from the whole study: According to an earlier analysis of 587 of the donors, about 179 million T cells yielded approximately 120 million unique TCR beta sequences and 276 Gb of sequence data. In a later analysis, previously published TCR beta repertoires from fewer than 750 donors were re-analyzed and high-resolution HLA genotyping was added so that TCR occurrence patterns could be studied. The study profiled the T cell repertoires of 550 to 700 subjects by immunosequencing and related them to cytomegalovirus serostatus. In a later genetic analysis, genome-wide SNP genotypes for 398 of the 666 donors were used, and that subset was treated as a discovery cohort. In the later analysis, no new phenotypic data were used to find candidate immune exposures; instead, reliance was placed on TCR beta sequences and their occurrence across donors. To predict cytomegalovirus infection status, the study brought together high-throughput TCR immunosequencing, statistical association of individual TCRs with disease status, and machine learning. Donor age, sex, ethnicity and CMV serostatus were compiled together with the repertoire data. Along with the roughly 700-subject first cohort, a separate validation cohort of more than 90 different subjects was used. In an earlier analysis of 587 of the donors, high-throughput TCR beta sequencing was used to judge whether each TCR beta V gene segment behaved as functional or pseudogenic. A handful of DR-DQ haplotypes were handled as single units for association and clustering because linkage in the cohort was strong. All discovery cohort repertoires had been generated on a single sequencing platform. Among about 400 genotyped donors of the cohort, an average of around 250,000 unique TCR beta nucleotide sequences was sequenced per donor, of which roughly 18% were non-productive. The number of typed donors differed by locus: 629-630 for A, B, C, DRB1 and DQB1; 522 for DQA1; approximately 600 for DPA1; and roughly 450 for DPB1. Of the 398 genotyped donors, 65% to 90% were placed in the genetic ancestry cluster associated with self-reported Caucasian donors. An early release covering approximately 600 HLA-typed donors comprised about 320 gigabases of sequencing data and roughly 86 million unique TCR sequences. The study aimed to test whether signatures of past pathogen exposure could be identified by cataloging public T cell receptors. HLA typing covered class I and class II loci at four-digit resolution. The investigation overall reported the following: Most TCR sequences were seen in very few donors, while some public TCRs were found in many individuals. In this cohort, only TCR beta chains were sequenced, and detectable features were limited by the absence of alpha or paired-chain data. Linkage disequilibrium might explain the correlated functional status among segregating V segments, but an unknown experimental factor could not be excluded. Seventeen rarely observed V segments, including chromosome 9 orphons, were excluded from the earlier analysis of about 500 of the donors because counts were too low. A later analysis associated about 16,000 TCR beta sequences with specific HLA alleles at a false discovery rate of 0.05. Some IMGT-functional V segments, including TRBV6-2 and TRBV6-3, could not be distinguished by the 87-base-pair reads and were therefore excluded. The study listed 164 TCR beta chains as associated with cytomegalovirus. Several of the top co-occurrence clusters appeared to be linked to parvovirus B19, influenza, CMV and Epstein-Barr virus, according to a later analysis. The classifier was reported to diagnose cytomegalovirus status with high specificity and sensitivity in both the original cohort and the validation cohort. When HLA alleles, especially DR and DQ, strongly co-occurred, TCR associations were difficult to assign to individual alleles. In a later genetic analysis, fewer N-insertions in productive TCRs were reported among donors in an Asian-associated ancestry cluster than the roughly 670-donor mean. A cluster of highly shared sequence variants was judged likely to be a technical artifact of the sequencing pipeline. According to a later analysis, most CMV-associated TCR beta chains appeared to be HLA-restricted, and the HLA associations seemed to be driven largely by CMV exposure. A further reported finding was that TCR beta sequences accurately predicted the HLA-A and HLA-B alleles for most subjects in the first cohort. A later analysis found that HLA-associated TCR beta chains were more clonally expanded and had lower generation probabilities than equally common non-associated chains. A later analysis found that TCR association rates varied across HLA loci, with DRB1 alleles showing the most associated TCRs and HLA-C alleles the fewest. The authors suggested that the approach could potentially be generalized to other disease states and immunological phenotypes. Broadly in line with IMGT annotations, most TCR beta V segments showed up in productive rearrangements about 90% or about 30% of the time in an earlier analysis of several hundred of the donors. Roughly uniform sequencing depth across donors was assumed in presence/absence analyses, although this assumption may not hold. In vitro tests confirmed that a few of the cytomegalovirus-associated TCR beta chains recognize cytomegalovirus antigens. Because HLA typing was missing for some donors at each locus, association tests included only the typed subset. An association between a missense DCLRE1C variant and V-gene and J-gene trimming of TCR beta chains was found in a later genetic analysis and replicated in an independent cohort. CMV serostatus was the only immune exposure information available for the cohort.

A note on this clone: The target of this receptor is not known. Qualities for individual bases were not recorded, and no much larger clone is one base off.

In total, approximately 700 healthy bone marrow donors made up the cohort. At the time of sampling, every cohort member was nominally healthy, though immune exposures that went unrecorded were likely present. The donor tested CMV seronegative, placing the donor among the 350 or so seronegative members of the cohort. A peripheral blood sample was collected from each donor, and TCR beta sequencing was performed on peripheral blood mononuclear cells. Genomic DNA was extracted from the blood cell samples with the Qiagen DNeasy Blood Extraction Kit. In the germline V gene, CDR1 corresponds to SGHRS and CDR2 to YFSETQ. V loses 4 bases, J loses 4 bases, and the germline ends lie 17 bases apart. Counted from cysteine to phenylalanine, this CDR3 has 15 amino acids. Just CDR3 DNA is preserved here, 45 bases in frame from base 1. Libraries were built with the immunoSEQ multiplex PCR assay. For the multiplex PCR, a mixture combining 60 forward primers for TCR Vbeta segments and 13 reverse primers for TCR Jbeta segments was used. The CDR3 region of rearranged TCR beta genes was amplified from genomic DNA by a multiplex PCR assay. The Illumina HiSeq System was used to sequence the amplified TCR beta libraries as 87-base-pair reads. Processing in the source paper ran as follows. Across the 600 to 700 repertoires, a later analysis counted tens of millions of unique TCR beta chains, roughly 11 million of which were shared by at least two donors. A nearest-neighbor algorithm error-corrected the raw reads and collapsed the reads into unique sequences, merging closely related sequences to remove PCR and sequencing errors. V, D and J gene segments were assigned by aligning CDR3 sequences to IMGT reference sequences. For a sequence to be retained, a match of at least six nucleotides to both a V gene segment and a J gene segment was required. Rearrangements were called productive when the CDR3 lacked stop codons and stayed in frame with V and J; all others were non-productive. Following IMGT convention, CDR3 was defined as the stretch from the second conserved V-encoded cysteine up to the conserved J-encoded phenylalanine. Sequences without an unambiguous match to a single V gene segment were excluded from the earlier analysis of several hundred of the donors. In an earlier analysis of some 590 of the donors, V segments were called functional above 56.7% productive rearrangements and were called segregating when the between-donor standard deviation exceeded 5%. To diagnose cytomegalovirus status from the catalog of TCR beta chain sequences, a statistical classification framework was built. In a later analysis, TCR nucleotide sequences were compared against IMGT/GENE-DB human TR gene sequences so that V and J genes could be assigned. A later analysis assigned CDR3 sequences and most-parsimonious VDJ recombination scenarios with the TCRdist pipeline. In a later analysis, each TCR beta chain was defined by its CDR3 amino acid sequence together with its V-gene family, and reads lacking a unique V-gene family were excluded. A later analysis removed over 500 highly shared, low-generation-probability nucleotide sequences to deal with suspected cross-contamination and a sequencing artifact. In a later analysis, a clonal expansion index for each public chain was calculated from normalized within-repertoire ranks of inferred template counts. A later analysis computed generation probabilities with a VDJ recombination model fitted to out-of-frame rearrangements, and checked the results against IGoR. A later analysis scored TCR-TCR, TCR-HLA and TCR-CMV co-occurrence with hypergeometric tests, applying a repertoire-size bias correction to TCR pairs. False discovery rates were estimated in a later analysis by permuting HLA or CMV assignments 20 times. In a later analysis, co-occurring TCRs were grouped using DBSCAN, with TCRdist sequence similarity added in when clustering inside HLA-allele-positive subsets. Repertoires with fewer than 30,000 or more than 120,000 public chains were left out of co-occurrence clustering, as were about five repertoires with anomalous nucleotide sharing. In its TCRdb copy, this immuneACCESS table keeps in-frame sequences only and misses some clones. Where compared with another copy, unresolved V genes explain less than half of these, and the others have no known cause. The V and J calls and clone size are taken from that table; D and trimming were inferred from the DNA. For this sample the table gives 150,000 to 200,000 clones, of which around 84% were detected only once. Together, the top ten hold 1.5% to 2% of the sample.

This receptor chain uses TRBV5-1 and TRBJ1-2; D gene: possibly TRBD1, on 6 matching bases. Sequenced material: PBMCs. The clonotype originates from a man younger than 35 in good health and CMV-seronegative. The base sequence is TGCGCCAGCAGCCCGGGACACCAAATGGGCTATGGCTACACCTTC. Its amino acids are CASSPGHQMGYGYTF.